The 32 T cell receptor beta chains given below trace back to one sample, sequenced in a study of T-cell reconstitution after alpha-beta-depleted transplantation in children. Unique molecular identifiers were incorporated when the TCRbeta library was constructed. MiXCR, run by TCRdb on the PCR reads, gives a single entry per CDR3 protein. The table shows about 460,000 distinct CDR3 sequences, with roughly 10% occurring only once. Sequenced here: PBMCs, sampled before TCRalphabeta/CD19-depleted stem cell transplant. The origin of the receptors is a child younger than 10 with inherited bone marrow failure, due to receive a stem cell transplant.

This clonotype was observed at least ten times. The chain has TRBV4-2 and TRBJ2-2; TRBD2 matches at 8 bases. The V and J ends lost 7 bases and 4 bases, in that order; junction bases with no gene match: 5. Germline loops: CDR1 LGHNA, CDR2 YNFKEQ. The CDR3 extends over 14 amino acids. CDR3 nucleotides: TGTGCCAGCAAATGGAGCGGGAGCACCGGGGAGCTGTTTTTT. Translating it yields CASKWSGSTGELFF.

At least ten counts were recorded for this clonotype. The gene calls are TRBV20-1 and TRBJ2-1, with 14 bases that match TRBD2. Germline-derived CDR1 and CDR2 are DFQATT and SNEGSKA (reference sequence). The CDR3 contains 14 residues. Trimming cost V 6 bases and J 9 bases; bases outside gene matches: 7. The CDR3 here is CSALGTSGRVEQFF. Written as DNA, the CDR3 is TGCAGTGCCCTCGGGACTAGCGGGAGAGTTGAGCAGTTCTTC.

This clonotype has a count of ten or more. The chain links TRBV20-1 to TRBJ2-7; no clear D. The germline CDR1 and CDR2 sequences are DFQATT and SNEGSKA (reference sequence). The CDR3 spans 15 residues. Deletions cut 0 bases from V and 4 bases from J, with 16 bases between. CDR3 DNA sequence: TGCAGTGCTAGAGATAGGGAACAGCCTTTGTACGAGCAGTACTTC. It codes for CSARDREQPLYEQYF.

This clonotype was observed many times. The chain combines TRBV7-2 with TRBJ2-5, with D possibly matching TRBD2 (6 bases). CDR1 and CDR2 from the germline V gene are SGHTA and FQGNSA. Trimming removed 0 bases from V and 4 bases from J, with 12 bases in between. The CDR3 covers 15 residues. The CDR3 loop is CASSLAGGGGETQYF. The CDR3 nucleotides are TGTGCCAGCAGCTTAGCGGGGGGAGGAGGAGAGACCCAGTACTTC. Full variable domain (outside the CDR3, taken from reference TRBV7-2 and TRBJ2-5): GAGVSQSPSNKVTEKGKDVELRCDPISGHTALYWYRQSLGQGLEFLIYFQGNSAPDKSGLPSDRFSAERTGGSVSTLTIQRTQQEDSAVYLCASSLAGGGGETQYFGPGTRLLVL.

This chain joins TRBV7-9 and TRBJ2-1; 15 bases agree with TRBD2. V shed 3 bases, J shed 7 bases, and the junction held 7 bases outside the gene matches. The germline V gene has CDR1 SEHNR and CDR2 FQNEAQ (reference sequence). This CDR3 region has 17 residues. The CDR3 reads CASSFPVGTSGRNEQFF. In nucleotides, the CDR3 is TGTGCCAGCAGCTTCCCGGTGGGGACTAGCGGGAGGAATGAGCAGTTCTTC.

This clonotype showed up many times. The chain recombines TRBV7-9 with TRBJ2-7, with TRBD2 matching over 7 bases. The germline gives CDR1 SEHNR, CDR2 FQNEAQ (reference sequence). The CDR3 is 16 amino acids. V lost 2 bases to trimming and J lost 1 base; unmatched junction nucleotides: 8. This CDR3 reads CASSLWGGNQSYEQYF. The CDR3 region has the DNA TGTGCCAGCAGCTTATGGGGGGGAAATCAATCCTACGAGCAGTACTTC.

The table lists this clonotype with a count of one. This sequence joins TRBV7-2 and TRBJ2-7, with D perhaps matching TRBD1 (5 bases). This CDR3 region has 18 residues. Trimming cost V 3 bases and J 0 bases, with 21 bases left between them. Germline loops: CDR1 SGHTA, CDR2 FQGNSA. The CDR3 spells CASSLGQRLLYVSYEQYF. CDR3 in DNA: TGTGCCAGCAGCTTGGGGCAACGCCTGCTGTATGTCTCCTACGAGCAGTACTTC.

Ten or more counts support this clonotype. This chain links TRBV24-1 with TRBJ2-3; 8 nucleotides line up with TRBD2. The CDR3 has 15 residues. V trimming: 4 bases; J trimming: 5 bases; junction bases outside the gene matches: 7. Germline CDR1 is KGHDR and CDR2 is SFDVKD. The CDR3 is CATSEPRTSLDTQYF. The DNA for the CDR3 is TGTGCCACCAGTGAACCACGGACTAGCTTAGATACGCAGTATTTT.

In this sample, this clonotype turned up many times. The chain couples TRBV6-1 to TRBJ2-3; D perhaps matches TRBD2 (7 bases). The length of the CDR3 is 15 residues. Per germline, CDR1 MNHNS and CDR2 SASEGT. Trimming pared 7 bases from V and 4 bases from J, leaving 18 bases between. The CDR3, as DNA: TGTGCCAGCAACGAACGGAGGGGGGGCCCAGATACGCAGTATTTT. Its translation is CASNERRGGPDTQYF.

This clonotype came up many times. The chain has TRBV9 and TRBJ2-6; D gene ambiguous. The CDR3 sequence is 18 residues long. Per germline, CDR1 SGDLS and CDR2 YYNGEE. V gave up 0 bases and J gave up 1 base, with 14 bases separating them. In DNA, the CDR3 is TGTGCCAGCAGCGTAGACGGGCAGGTCTTTTCTGGGGCCAACGTCCTGACTTTC. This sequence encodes CASSVDGQVFSGANVLTF. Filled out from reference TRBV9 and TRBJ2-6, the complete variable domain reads DSGVTQTPKHLITATGQRVTLRCSPRSGDLSVYWYQQSLDQGLQFLIQYYNGEERAKGNILERFSAQQFPDLHSELNLSSLELGDSALYFCASSVDGQVFSGANVLTFGAGSRLTVL.

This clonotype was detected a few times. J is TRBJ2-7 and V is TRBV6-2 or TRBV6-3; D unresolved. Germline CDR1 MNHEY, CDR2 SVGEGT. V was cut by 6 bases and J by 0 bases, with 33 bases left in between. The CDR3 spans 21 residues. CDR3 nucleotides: TGTGCCAGCAGCCCGGACGGAACGCGTAGTTGGGTGACAAGCTTCTCCTACGAGCAGTACTTC. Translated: CASSPDGTRSWVTSFSYEQYF.

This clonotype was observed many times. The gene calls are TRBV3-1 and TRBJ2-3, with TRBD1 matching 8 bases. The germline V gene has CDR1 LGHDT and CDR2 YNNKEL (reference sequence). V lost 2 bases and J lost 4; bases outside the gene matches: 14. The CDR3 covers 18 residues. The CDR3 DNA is TGTGCCAGCAGCCAATGGAGCTCAGCGGTACAGGGGGCAGATACGCAGTATTTT. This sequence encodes CASSQWSSAVQGADTQYF.

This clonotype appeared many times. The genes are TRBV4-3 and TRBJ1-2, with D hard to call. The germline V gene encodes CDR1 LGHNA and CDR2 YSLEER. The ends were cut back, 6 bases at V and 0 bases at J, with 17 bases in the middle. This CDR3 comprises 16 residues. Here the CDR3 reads CASSKVGDSPNYGYTF. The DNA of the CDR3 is TGCGCCAGCAGTAAAGTGGGAGACTCTCCTAACTATGGCTACACCTTC.

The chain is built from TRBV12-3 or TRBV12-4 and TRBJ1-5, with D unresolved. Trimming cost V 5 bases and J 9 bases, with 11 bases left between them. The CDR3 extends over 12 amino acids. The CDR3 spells CASSPATTPQHF. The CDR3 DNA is TGTGCCAGCAGTCCGGCGACGACGCCCCAGCATTTT.

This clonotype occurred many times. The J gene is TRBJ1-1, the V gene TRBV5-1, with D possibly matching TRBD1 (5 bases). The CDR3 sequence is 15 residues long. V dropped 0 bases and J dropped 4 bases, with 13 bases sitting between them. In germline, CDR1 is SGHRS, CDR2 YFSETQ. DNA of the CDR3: TGCGCCAGCAGCTTGGTGGGGGACCGGGGCACTGAAGCTTTCTTT. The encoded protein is CASSLVGDRGTEAFF. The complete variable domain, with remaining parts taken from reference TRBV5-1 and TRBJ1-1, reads KAGVTQTPRYLIKTRGQQVTLSCSPISGHRSVSWYQQTPGQGLQFLFEYFSETQRNKGNFPGRFSGRQFSNSRSEMNVSTLELGDSALYLCASSLVGDRGTEAFFGQGTRLTVV.

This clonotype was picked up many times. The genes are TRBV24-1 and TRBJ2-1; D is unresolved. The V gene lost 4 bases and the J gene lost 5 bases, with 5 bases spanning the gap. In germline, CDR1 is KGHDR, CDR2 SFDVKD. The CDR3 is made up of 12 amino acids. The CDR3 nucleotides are TGTGCCACCAGTGAGACAAACAATGAGCAGTTCTTC. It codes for CATSETNNEQFF.

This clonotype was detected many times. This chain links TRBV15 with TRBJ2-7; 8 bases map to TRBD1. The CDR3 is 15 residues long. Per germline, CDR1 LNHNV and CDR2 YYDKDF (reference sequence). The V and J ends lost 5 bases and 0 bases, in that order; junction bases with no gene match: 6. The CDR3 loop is CATSLNRGSSYEQYF. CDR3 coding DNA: TGTGCCACCAGCCTTAACAGGGGGTCCTCCTACGAGCAGTACTTC.

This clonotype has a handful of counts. The CDR3 DNA reads as TGTGCCAGCAGCGTCGGGACAGTGGTATCTGGAAACACCATATATTTT. Translated, it gives CASSVGTVVSGNTIYF. The rearrangement uses TRBV7-9 and TRBJ1-3; TRBD1 matches at 7 bases. Germline V gene lookup returns CDR1 SEHNR and CDR2 FQNEAQ (reference sequence). V was pared by 5 bases and J by 1 base, with 8 bases of the junction left unmatched. CDR3 length: 16 amino acids.

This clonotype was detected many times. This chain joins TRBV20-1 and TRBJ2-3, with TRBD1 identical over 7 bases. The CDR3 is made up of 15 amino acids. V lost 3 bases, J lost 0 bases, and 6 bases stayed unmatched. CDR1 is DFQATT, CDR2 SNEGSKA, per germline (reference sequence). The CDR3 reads CSASSGQSSTDTQYF. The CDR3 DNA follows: TGCAGTGCTAGTTCGGGACAGTCTAGCACAGATACGCAGTATTTT.

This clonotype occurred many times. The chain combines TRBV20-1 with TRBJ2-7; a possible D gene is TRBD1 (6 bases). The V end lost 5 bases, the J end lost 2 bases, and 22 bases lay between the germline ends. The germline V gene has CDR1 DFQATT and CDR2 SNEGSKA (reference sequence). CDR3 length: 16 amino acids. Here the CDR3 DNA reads TGCAGTGCTTGGGGGAACCTCGGGACAAAACCCTACGAGCAGTACTTC. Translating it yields CSAWGNLGTKPYEQYF.

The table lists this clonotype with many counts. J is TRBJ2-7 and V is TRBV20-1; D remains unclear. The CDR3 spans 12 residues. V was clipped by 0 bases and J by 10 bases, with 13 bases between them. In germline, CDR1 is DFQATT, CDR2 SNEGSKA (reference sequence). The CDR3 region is CSARDPPLSQYF. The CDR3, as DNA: TGCAGTGCTAGAGATCCACCCCTCTCTCAGTACTTC.

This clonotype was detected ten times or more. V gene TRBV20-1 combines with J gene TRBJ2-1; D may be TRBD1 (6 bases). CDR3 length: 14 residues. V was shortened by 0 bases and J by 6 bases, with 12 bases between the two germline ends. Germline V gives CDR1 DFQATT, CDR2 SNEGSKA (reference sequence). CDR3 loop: CSARDRLGGNEQFF. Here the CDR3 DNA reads TGCAGTGCTAGAGATCGTCTAGGGGGCAATGAGCAGTTCTTC.

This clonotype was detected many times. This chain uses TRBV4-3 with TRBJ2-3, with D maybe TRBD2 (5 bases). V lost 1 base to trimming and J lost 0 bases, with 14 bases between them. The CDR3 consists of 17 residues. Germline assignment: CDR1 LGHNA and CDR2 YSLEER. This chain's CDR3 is CASSQGPQRTSTDTQYF. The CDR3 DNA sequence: TGCGCCAGCAGCCAAGGCCCCCAGCGGACCAGCACAGATACGCAGTATTTT.

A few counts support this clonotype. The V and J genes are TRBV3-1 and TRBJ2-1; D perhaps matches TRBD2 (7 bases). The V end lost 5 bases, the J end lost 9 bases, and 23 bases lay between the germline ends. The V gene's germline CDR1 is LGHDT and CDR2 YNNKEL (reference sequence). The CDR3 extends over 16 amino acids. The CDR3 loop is CASSGFPRGGGSEQFF. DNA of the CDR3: TGTGCCAGCAGCGGTTTTCCTAGAGGGGGGGGGAGTGAGCAGTTCTTC.

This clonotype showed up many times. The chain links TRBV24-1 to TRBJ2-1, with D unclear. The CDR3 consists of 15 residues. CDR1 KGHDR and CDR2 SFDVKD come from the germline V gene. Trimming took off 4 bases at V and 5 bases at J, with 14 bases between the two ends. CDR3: CATSDLRTSNNEQFF. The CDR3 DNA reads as TGTGCCACCAGTGACCTTCGGACGTCTAACAATGAGCAGTTCTTC.

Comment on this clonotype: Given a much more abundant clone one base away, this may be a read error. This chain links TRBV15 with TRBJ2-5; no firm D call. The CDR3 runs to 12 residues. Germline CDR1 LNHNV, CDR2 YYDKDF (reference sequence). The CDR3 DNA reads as TGTGCCACCAGCGGTCCCCGAGAGACCCAGCACTTC. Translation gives CATSGPRETQHF. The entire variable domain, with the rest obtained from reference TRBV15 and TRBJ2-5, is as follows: DAMVIQNPRYQVTQFGKPVTLSCSQTLNHNVMYWYQQKSSQAPKLLFHYYDKDFNNEADTPDNFQSRRPNTSFCFLDIRSPGLGDTAMYLCATSGPRETQHFGPGTRLLVL.

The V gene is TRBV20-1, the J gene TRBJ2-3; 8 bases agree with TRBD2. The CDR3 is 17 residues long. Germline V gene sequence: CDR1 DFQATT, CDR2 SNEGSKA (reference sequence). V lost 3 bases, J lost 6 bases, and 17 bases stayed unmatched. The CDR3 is CSASMAPGLGGGDTQYF. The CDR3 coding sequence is TGCAGTGCTAGCATGGCTCCGGGACTAGGGGGGGGGGATACGCAGTATTTT.

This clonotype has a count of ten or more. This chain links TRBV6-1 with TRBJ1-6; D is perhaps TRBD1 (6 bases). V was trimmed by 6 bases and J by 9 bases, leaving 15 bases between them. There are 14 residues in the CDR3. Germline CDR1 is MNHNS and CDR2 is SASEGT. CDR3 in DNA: TGTGCCAGCAGCTGGGACACCTTTGGTTCACCCCTCCACTTT. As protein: CASSWDTFGSPLHF.

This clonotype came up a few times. This CDR3 is CACIKEGFTDTQYF. CDR3 DNA sequence: TGCGCCTGCATTAAGGAGGGATTCACAGATACGCAGTATTTT. The chain has TRBV10-2 and TRBJ2-3; D is perhaps TRBD2 (6 bases). CDR1 WSHSY and CDR2 SAAADI come from the germline V gene. Trimming left V 11 bases short and J 2 bases short, with 17 bases between. There are 14 residues in the CDR3.

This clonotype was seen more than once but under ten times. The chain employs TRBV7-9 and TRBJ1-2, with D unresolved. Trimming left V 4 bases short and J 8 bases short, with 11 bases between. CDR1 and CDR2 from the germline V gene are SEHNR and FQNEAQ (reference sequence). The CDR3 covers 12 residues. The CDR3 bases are TGTGCCAGCAGCTCCGCGTGGGCCGGCTACACCTTC. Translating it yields CASSSAWAGYTF.

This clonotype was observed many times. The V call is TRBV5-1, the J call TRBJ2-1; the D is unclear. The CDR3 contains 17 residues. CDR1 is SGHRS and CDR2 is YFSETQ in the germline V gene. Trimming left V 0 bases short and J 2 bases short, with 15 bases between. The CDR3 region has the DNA TGCGCCAGCAGCTTGGGGGATGGGCCGGCCACCTACAATGAGCAGTTCTTC. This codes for CASSLGDGPATYNEQFF.

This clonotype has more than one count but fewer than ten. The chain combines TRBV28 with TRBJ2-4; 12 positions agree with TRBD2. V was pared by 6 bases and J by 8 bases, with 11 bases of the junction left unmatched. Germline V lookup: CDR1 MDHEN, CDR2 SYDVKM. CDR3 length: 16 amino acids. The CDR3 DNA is TGTGCCAGCAGAGGGGCTAGCGGGAGGGCCTGGGACATTCAGTACTTC. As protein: CASRGASGRAWDIQYF.